One sample yielded the 8 T cell receptor beta chains listed below, sequenced in a study of persistence of HIV-infected CD4 T cells. This was the immunoSEQ version 4 assay in survey mode. Generated by immunoSEQ multiplex PCR, the TCRdb table keeps only in-frame clones and is missing some. The repertoire holds approximately 31,000 clones, with 82% as singletons. Stimulation used approximately 9.6 ug/mL lysate from CMV-infected fibroblasts. Memory cells lacking CD40L and CD69 with high CD45RO were sorted. No cognate antigen is known for these TCRs. The specimen was CD4+ T cells sorted from PBMCs after roughly 18-hour stimulation, collected from a patient who received antiretroviral therapy. The receptors shown here come from an adult woman with HIV who was CMV-seropositive.

The chain recombines TRBV5-4 with TRBJ1-1; TRBD1 matches 7 bases. This CDR3 has 14 amino acids. The V segment lost 5 bases and the J segment 1 base; nucleotides outside the gene matches: 5. Germline V lookup: CDR1 SGHNT, CDR2 YYREEE (reference sequence). The CDR3 nucleotides read TGTGCCAGCAGGCAACAGGGGTGGAACACTGAAGCTTTCTTT. Amino acid sequence: CASRQQGWNTEAFF.

The chain carries TRBV5-1 and TRBJ1-4, with 8 nucleotides matching TRBD1. V was clipped by 4 bases and J by 4 bases; unmatched bases: 6. The CDR3 covers 15 residues. CDR1 is SGHRS, CDR2 YFSETQ, per germline. CDR3 in DNA: TGCGCCAGCAGCGTCGGGACAGGATATAATGAAAAACTGTTTTTT. It yields the protein CASSVGTGYNEKLFF.

In regard to this clone: Within the sample, other DNA sequences also encode this same CDR3. The V and J genes are TRBV29-1 and TRBJ2-7; D might be TRBD1 (7 bases). Trimming cost V 3 bases and J 3 bases, with 12 bases left between them. This CDR3 is built from 13 residues. The germline V gene encodes CDR1 SQVTM and CDR2 ANQGSEA. CDR3 region: CSVDQGGNYEQYF. CDR3 sequence (DNA): TGCAGCGTTGATCAGGGGGGAAACTACGAGCAGTACTTC.

This chain uses TRBV27 with TRBJ2-7; D is perhaps TRBD2 (7 bases). V lost 3 bases, J lost 2 bases, and 14 bases lay in between. The CDR3 has 15 residues. CDR1 is MNHEY, CDR2 SMNVEV, per germline (reference sequence). CDR3 sequence (DNA): TGTGCCAGCAGTTTGCAAGGGGGGAGGGCCTACGAGCAGTACTTC. This gives the protein CASSLQGGRAYEQYF.

The rearrangement uses TRBV10-3 and TRBJ1-5; no clear D gene. Germline CDR1 and CDR2: ENHRY and SYGVKD. The V end lost 7 bases, the J end lost 0 bases, and 7 bases lay between the germline ends. The CDR3 spans 13 residues. This CDR3 reads CAITQSSNQPQHF. The CDR3 coding sequence is TGTGCCATCACCCAAAGTAGCAATCAGCCCCAGCATTTT.

The chain uses TRBV28 and TRBJ1-1; the D gene is possibly TRBD1 (6 bases). Germline V lookup: CDR1 MDHEN, CDR2 SYDVKM. The CDR3 is made up of 15 amino acids. Between the trimmed V and J ends, which lost 1 base and 6 bases, there was a span of 15 bases. The chain's CDR3 is CASSLLQGVRSEAFF. The CDR3 nucleotides read TGTGCCAGCAGTTTATTACAGGGTGTAAGATCTGAAGCTTTCTTT. Based on the CDR3 plus reference TRBV28 and TRBJ1-1, the full variable domain is DVKVTQSSRYLVKRTGEKVFLECVQDMDHENMFWYRQDPGLGLRLIYFSYDVKMKEKGDIPEGYSVSREKKERFSLILESASTNQTSMYLCASSLLQGVRSEAFFGQGTRLTVV.

The rearrangement links TRBV20-1 to TRBJ1-1; D is perhaps TRBD1 (5 bases). CDR1 is DFQATT, CDR2 SNEGSKA, per germline (reference sequence). The CDR3 contains 10 residues. As DNA, the CDR3 is TGCAGCCCTGCCGGGGCCGGGGCTTTCTTT. It codes for CSPAGAGAFF.

J is TRBJ2-5 and V is TRBV7-2; D ambiguous. Germline V gives CDR1 SGHTA, CDR2 FQGNSA. V was pared by 0 bases and J by 1 base, with 6 bases between. There are 14 residues in the CDR3. CDR3 nucleotides: TGTGCCAGCAGCTTAGCGACTGGCCAAGAGACCCAGTACTTC. It translates to CASSLATGQETQYF.